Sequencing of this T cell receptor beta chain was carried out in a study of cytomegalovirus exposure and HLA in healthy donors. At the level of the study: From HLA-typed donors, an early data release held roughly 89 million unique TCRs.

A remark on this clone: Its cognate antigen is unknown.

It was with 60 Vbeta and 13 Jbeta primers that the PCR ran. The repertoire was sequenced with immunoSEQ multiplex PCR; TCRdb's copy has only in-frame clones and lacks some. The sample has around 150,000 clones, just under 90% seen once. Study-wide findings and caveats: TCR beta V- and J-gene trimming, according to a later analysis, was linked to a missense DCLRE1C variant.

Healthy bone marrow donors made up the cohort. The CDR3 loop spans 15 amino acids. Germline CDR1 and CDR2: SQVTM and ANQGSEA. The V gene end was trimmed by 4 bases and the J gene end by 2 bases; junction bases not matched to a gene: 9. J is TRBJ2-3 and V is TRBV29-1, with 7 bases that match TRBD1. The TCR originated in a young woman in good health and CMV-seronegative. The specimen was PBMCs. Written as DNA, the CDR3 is TGCAGCGTTGCCTCTACCGGGACAGTCACAGATACGCAGTATTTT. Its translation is CSVASTGTVTDTQYF.